The 8 T cell receptor beta chains below all came from one sample that was sequenced in a study of cytomegalovirus exposure and HLA in healthy donors. Amplification used 60 Vbeta primers and 13 Jbeta primers. Assay: immunoSEQ multiplex PCR; the TCRdb copy retains only in-frame clones and omits some. The top ten clones hold 0.94% of a sample with about 130,000 clones, roughly 80% of them seen once. The sample comprised PBMCs. The receptors stem from a woman between 55 and 75 years old in good health and CMV-seronegative.

Only one count was recorded for this clone. The rearrangement links TRBV29-1 to TRBJ2-1; 9 bases are shared with TRBD2. CDR1 is SQVTM and CDR2 is ANQGSEA in the germline V gene. The CDR3 runs to 15 residues. Trimming took 3 bases from V and 9 from J; bases not matched to a gene: 12. CDR3 residues: CSVDGGLADGGEQFF. The CDR3 bases are TGCAGCGTTGATGGGGGACTAGCCGACGGGGGTGAGCAGTTCTTC.

This clone has only one observation. V gene TRBV7-9 combines with J gene TRBJ1-2; TRBD1 matches at 8 bases. With V trimmed by 4 bases and J by 4 bases, 14 bases remained unmatched. Looked up from germline, CDR1 is SEHNR and CDR2 is FQNEAQ (reference sequence). The CDR3 consists of 17 residues. In nucleotides, the CDR3 is TGTGCCAGCAGCTCCTCCGGGACAGGACTAGAGGGCTATGGCTACACCTTC. This codes for CASSSSGTGLEGYGYTF.

The CDR3 DNA is TGTGCCAGCGCCTCGGACAGGGCTCGTACCGGGGAGCTGTTTTTT. Its protein is CASASDRARTGELFF. The J gene is TRBJ2-2, the V gene TRBV6-5, with 8 nucleotides matching TRBD1. This CDR3 comprises 15 residues. Trimming removed 8 bases from V and 5 bases from J; junction bases left unmatched: 10. Germline values: CDR1 MNHEY, CDR2 SVGAGI.

This clone was recorded once. The V call is TRBV11-2, the J call TRBJ2-1, with TRBD2 identical over 7 bases. This CDR3 spans 18 amino acids. Germline V CDR1 and CDR2: SGHAT, FQNNGV. V shed 3 bases, J shed 7 bases, and the junction held 18 bases outside the gene matches. The CDR3 DNA follows: TGTGCCAGCAGCTTCGGCCTTCAAGCGGGACCGCCCAGGAATGAGCAGTTCTTC. Its protein is CASSFGLQAGPPRNEQFF.

This chain links TRBV6-1 with TRBJ2-7; 12 positions agree with TRBD1. Germline CDR1 is MNHNS and CDR2 is SASEGT. CDR3 length equals 17 residues. Losses at the gene ends were 1 base for V and 5 bases for J; bases not matched to a gene: 9. This CDR3 is CASSEGAGQGAENEQYF. DNA for the CDR3: TGTGCCAGCAGTGAAGGTGCGGGACAGGGGGCAGAGAACGAGCAGTACTTC.

The rearrangement joins TRBV28 to TRBJ2-1; 9 bases line up with TRBD2. The CDR3 sequence is 17 residues long. Germline V gives CDR1 MDHEN, CDR2 SYDVKM. Trimming cost V 8 bases and J 5 bases; bases outside gene matches: 16. In nucleotides, the CDR3 is TGTGCCAGCTCAGCACCCCGAGCGGGAGGTTCCCACAATGAGCAGTTCTTC. This codes for CASSAPRAGGSHNEQFF.

This sequence joins TRBV2 and TRBJ1-4; D not resolved. Trimming cost V 6 bases and J 5 bases, with 7 bases left between them. The CDR3 is made up of 12 amino acids. CDR1 SNHLY and CDR2 FYNNEI come from the germline V gene. This chain's CDR3 is CASRGGNEKLFF. The CDR3 DNA sequence: TGTGCCAGCAGAGGAGGAAATGAAAAACTGTTTTTT.

As concerns this clone: Other nucleotide sequences from this sample produce the same CDR3. The chain combines TRBV5-1 with TRBJ2-3; the D is unclear. V dropped 0 bases and J dropped 0 bases, with 5 bases sitting between them. Per the germline V gene, CDR1 is SGHRS and CDR2 is YFSETQ. The CDR3 consists of 14 residues. CDR3 amino acids: CASSLAGSTDTQYF. CDR3 DNA sequence: TGCGCCAGCAGCTTGGCAGGAAGCACAGATACGCAGTATTTT.